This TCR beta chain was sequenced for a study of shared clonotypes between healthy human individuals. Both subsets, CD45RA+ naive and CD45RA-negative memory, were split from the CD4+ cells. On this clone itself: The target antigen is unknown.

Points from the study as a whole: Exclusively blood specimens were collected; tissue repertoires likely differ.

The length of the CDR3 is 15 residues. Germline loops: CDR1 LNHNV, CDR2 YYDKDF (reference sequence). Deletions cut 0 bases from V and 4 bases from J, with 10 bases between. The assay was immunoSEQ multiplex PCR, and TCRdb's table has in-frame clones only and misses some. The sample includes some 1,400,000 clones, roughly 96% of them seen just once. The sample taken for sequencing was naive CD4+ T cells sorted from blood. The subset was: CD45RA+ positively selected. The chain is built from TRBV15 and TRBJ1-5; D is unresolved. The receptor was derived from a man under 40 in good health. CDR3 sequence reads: CATSRDRVVNQPQHF. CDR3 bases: TGTGCCACCAGCAGAGATCGGGTAGTAAATCAGCCCCAGCATTTT. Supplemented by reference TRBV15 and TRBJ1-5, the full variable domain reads DAMVIQNPRYQVTQFGKPVTLSCSQTLNHNVMYWYQQKSSQAPKLLFHYYDKDFNNEADTPDNFQSRRPNTSFCFLDIRSPGLGDTAMYLCATSRDRVVNQPQHFGDGTRLSIL.